The T cell receptor (beta chain) under discussion was sequenced for a study of blood T cell repertoires in COVID-19. Profiled with immunoSEQ multiplex PCR; TCRdb holds only in-frame clones, not every one. The table includes 120,000 to 150,000 clones, approximately 85% detected once. The sequence was collected from a woman in her sixties with COVID-19, enrolled during active disease. The source material was peripheral blood.

The chain's CDR3 is CAISEEAGLAGGQDTQYF. CDR3 nucleotides: TGTGCCATCAGTGAGGAGGCAGGACTAGCGGGGGGGCAGGATACGCAGTATTTT. The chain links TRBV10-3 to TRBJ2-3; 15 bases map to TRBD2. CDR3 size: 18 residues. Germline CDR1 ENHRY, CDR2 SYGVKD. V shed 2 bases, J shed 6 bases, and the junction held 9 bases outside the gene matches.